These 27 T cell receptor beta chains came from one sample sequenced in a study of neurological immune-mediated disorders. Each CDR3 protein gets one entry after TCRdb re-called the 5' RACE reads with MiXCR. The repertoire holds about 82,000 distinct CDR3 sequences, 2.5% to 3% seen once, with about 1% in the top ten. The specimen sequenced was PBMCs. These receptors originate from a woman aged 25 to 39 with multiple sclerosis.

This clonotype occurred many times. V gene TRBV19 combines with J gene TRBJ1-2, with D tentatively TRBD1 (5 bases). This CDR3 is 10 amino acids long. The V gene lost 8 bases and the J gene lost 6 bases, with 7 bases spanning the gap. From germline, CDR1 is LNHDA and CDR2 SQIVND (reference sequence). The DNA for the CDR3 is TGTGCCAGTTCAGGGAATGGCTACACCTTC. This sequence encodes CASSGNGYTF.

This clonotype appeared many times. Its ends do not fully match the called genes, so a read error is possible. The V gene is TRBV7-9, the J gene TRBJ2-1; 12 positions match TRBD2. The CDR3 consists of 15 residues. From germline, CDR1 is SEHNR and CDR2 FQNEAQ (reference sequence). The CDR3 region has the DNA TGTGCCAGCAGCCTAGCGGGAGGGCCTTTTAATGAGCAGTTCTTC. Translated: CASSLAGGPFNEQFF.

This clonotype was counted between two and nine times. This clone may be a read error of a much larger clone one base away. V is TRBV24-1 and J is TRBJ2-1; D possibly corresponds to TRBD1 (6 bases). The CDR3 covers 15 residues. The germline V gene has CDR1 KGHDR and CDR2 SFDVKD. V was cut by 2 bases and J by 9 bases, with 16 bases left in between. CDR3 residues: CATSDYQDRGGEQFF. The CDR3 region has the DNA TGTGCCACCAGTGATTACCAAGACCGAGGGGGTGAGCAGTTCTTC.

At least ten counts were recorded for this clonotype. The DNA of the CDR3 is TGCGCCAGCAGCCAAGACCCCCGGGACGGCTATAATTCACCCCTCCACTTT. It yields the protein CASSQDPRDGYNSPLHF. This chain connects TRBV4-3 to TRBJ1-6; maybe TRBD1 (5 bases). Looked up from germline, CDR1 is LGHNA and CDR2 is YSLEER. V lost 0 bases and J 3 bases, leaving 12 bases between the germline ends. This CDR3 is built from 17 residues.

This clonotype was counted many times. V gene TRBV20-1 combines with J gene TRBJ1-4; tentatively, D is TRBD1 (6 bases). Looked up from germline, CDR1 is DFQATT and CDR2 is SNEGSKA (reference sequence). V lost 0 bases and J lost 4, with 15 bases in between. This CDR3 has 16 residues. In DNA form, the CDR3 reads TGCAGTGCTAGAGATTTCGGGGACACCTATAATGAAAAACTGTTTTTT. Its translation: CSARDFGDTYNEKLFF.

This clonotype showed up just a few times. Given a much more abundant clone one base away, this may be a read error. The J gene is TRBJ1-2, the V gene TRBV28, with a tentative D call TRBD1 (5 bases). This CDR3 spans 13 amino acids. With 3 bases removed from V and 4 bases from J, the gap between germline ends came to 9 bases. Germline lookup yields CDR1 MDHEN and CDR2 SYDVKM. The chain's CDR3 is CASSFKGPYGYTF. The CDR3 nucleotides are TGTGCCAGCAGTTTCAAGGGACCCTATGGCTACACCTTC.

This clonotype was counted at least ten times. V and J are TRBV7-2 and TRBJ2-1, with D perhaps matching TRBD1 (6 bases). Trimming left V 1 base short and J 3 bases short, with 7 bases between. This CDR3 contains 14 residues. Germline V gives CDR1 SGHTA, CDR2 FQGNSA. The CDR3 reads CASSLGDNYNEQFF. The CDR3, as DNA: TGTGCCAGCAGCTTAGGGGACAACTACAATGAGCAGTTCTTC.

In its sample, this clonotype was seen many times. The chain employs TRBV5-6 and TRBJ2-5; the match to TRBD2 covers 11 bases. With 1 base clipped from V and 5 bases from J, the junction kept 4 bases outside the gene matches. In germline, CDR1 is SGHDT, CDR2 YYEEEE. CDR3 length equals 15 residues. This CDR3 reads CASSLTSGSWETQYF. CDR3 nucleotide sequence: TGTGCCAGCAGCTTGACTAGCGGGAGTTGGGAGACCCAGTACTTC.

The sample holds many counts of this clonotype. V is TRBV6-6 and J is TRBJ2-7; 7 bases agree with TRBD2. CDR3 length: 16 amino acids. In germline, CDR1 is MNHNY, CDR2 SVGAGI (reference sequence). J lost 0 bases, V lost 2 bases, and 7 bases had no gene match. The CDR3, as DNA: TGTGCCAGCAGTTACCCGGGACTACCGAGCTCCTACGAGCAGTACTTC. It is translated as CASSYPGLPSSYEQYF.

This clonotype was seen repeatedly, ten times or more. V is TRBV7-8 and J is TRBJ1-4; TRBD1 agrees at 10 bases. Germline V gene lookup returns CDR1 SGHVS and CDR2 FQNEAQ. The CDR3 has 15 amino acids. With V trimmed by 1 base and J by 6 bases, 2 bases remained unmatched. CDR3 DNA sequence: TGTGCCAGCAGCTTAGGCGGGACAGGGGATGAAAAACTGTTTTTT. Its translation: CASSLGGTGDEKLFF. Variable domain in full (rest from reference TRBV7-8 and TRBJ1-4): GAGVSQSPRYKVAKRGQDVALRCDPISGHVSLFWYQQALGQGPEFLTYFQNEAQLDKSGLPSDRFFAERPEGSVSTLKIQRTQQEDSAVYLCASSLGGTGDEKLFFGSGTQLSVL.

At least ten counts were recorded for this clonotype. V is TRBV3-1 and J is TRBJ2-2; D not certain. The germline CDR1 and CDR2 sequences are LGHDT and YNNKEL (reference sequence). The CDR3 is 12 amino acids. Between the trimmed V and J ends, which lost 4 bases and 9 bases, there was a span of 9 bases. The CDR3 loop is CASSRPGRELFF. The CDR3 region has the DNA TGTGCCAGCAGCCGTCCAGGTCGGGAGCTGTTTTTT.

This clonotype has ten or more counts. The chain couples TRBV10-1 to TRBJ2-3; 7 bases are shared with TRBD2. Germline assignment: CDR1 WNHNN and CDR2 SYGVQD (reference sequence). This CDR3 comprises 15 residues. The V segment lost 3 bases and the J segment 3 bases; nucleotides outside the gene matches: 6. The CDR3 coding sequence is TGCGCCAGCAGTGAAACGCGCGGGAGTACAGATACGCAGTATTTT. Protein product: CASSETRGSTDTQYF.

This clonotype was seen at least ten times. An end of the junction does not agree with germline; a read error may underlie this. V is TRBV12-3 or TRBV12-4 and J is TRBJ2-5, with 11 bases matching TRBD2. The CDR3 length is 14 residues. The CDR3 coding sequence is TGTGCCAGCAGTCTAGCGGGAGGTTGGGAGACCCAGTACTTC. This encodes CASSLAGGWETQYF.

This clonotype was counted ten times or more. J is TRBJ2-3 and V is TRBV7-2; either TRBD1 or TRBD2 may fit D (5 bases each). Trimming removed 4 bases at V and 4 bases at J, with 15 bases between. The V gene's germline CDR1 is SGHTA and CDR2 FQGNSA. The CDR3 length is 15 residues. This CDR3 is CASSSPHGGPDTQYF. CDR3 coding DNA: TGTGCCAGCAGCTCCCCCCATGGGGGTCCAGATACGCAGTATTTT.

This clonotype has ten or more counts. CDR3 bases: TGCGCCAGCAGCCCCGTTGGAGGGGGGAACACTGAAGCTTTCTTT. It translates to CASSPVGGGNTEAFF. V gene TRBV5-1 combines with J gene TRBJ1-1, with a possible D match to TRBD1 (6 bases). V lost 4 bases and J lost 1, with 14 bases in between. CDR1 is SGHRS, CDR2 YFSETQ, per germline. CDR3 length equals 15 residues.

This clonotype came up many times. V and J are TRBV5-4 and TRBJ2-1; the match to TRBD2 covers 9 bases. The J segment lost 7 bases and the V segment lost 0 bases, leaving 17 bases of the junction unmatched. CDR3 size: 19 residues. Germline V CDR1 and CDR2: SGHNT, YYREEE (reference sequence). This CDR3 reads CASSLEHGAESGRKNEQFF. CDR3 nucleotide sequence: TGTGCCAGCAGCTTGGAACATGGGGCGGAAAGCGGGAGGAAGAATGAGCAGTTCTTC.

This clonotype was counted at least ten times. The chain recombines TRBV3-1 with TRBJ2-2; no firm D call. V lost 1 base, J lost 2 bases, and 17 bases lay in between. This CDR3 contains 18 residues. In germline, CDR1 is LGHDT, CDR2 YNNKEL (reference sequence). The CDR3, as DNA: TGTGCCAGCAGCCAAGCGGGTGGGTTCGGCGTCAACACCGGGGAGCTGTTTTTT. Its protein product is CASSQAGGFGVNTGELFF.

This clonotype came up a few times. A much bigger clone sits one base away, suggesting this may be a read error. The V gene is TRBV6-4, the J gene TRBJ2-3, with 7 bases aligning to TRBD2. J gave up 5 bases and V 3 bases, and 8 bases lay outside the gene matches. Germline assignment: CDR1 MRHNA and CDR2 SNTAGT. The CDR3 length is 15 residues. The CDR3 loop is CASSESLIAGDTQYF. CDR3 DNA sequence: TGTGCCAGCAGTGAGTCACTAATAGCGGGAGATACGCAGTATTTT.

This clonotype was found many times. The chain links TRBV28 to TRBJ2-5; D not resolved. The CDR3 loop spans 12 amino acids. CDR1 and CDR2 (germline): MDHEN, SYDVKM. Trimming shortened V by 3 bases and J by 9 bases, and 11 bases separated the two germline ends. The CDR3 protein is CASSLNFAAQYF. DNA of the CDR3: TGTGCCAGCAGTTTGAACTTTGCAGCCCAGTACTTC.

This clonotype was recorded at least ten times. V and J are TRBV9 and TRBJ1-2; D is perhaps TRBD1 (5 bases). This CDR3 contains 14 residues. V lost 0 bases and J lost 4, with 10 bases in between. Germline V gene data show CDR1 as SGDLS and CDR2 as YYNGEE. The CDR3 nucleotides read TGTGCCAGCAGCGTAGCGGGGGGAGGCTATGGCTACACCTTC. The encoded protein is CASSVAGGGYGYTF.

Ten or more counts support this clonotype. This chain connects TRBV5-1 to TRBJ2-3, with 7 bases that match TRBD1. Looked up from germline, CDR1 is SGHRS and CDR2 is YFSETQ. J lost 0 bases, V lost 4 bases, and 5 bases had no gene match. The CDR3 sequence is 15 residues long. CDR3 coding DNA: TGCGCCAGCAGCGATCCGGGACAGAGCACAGATACGCAGTATTTT. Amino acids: CASSDPGQSTDTQYF.

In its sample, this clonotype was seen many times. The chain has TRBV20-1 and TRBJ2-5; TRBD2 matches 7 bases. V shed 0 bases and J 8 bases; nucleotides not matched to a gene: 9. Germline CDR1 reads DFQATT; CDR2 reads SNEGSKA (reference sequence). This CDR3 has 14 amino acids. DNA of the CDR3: TGCAGTGCTAGAGATAGGGCTAGCGGTTCCACCCAGTACTTC. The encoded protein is CSARDRASGSTQYF.

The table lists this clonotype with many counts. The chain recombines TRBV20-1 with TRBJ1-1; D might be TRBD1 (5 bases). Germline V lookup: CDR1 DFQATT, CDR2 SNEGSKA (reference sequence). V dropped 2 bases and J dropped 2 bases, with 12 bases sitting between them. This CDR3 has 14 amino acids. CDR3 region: CSARPGAKNTEAFF. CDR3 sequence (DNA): TGCAGTGCTAGACCCGGGGCGAAAAACACTGAAGCTTTCTTT.

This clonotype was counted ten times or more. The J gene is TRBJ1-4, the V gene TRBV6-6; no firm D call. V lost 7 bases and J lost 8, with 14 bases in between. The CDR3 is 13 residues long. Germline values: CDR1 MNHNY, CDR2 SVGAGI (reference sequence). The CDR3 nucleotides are TGTGCCAGCACCATCCGGCTGGGCGAAAAACTGTTTTTT. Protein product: CASTIRLGEKLFF.

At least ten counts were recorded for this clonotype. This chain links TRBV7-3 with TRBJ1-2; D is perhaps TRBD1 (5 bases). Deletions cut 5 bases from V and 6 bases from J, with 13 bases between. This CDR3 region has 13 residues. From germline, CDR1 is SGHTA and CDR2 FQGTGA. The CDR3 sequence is CASSAPLGDGYTF. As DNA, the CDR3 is TGTGCCAGCAGCGCCCCCCTAGGGGATGGCTACACCTTC.

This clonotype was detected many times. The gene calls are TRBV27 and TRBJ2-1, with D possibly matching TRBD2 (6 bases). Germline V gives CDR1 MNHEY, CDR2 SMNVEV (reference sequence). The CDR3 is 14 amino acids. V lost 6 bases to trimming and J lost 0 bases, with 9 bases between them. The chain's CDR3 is CASRLGGSYNEQFF. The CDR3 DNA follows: TGTGCCAGCAGATTGGGGGGCTCCTACAATGAGCAGTTCTTC.

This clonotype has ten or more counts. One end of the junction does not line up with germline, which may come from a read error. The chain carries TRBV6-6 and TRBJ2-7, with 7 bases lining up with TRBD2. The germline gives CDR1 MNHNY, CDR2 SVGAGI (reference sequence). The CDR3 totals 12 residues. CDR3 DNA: TGTGCCAGCAGTCCCGGGCTAGCGGTGTACCACTTC. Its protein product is CASSPGLAVYHF.